This TCR beta chain was profiled in a study of blood T cells in healthy people across ages. This CDR3 has 12 amino acids. V lost 5 bases, J lost 6 bases, and 10 bases lay in between. CDR1 and CDR2 (germline): LNHNV, YYDKDF (reference sequence). Primers used in a second PCR of roughly 7 to 12 cycles were a sample-barcoded 5' primer and a J-beta primer mix. Using its own MiXCR run on the 5' RACE reads, TCRdb lists one record per CDR3 protein. The sample has 790,000 or so distinct CDR3 sequences, 56% seen once; the top ten hold roughly 24%. This TCR was recovered from a man aged 40-50 years in good health. Material: blood. The chain links TRBV15 to TRBJ1-1; D is unresolved. This chain's CDR3 is CATSGGGAEAFF. The CDR3 nucleotides are TGTGCCACCAGCGGCGGTGGGGCTGAAGCTTTCTTT.